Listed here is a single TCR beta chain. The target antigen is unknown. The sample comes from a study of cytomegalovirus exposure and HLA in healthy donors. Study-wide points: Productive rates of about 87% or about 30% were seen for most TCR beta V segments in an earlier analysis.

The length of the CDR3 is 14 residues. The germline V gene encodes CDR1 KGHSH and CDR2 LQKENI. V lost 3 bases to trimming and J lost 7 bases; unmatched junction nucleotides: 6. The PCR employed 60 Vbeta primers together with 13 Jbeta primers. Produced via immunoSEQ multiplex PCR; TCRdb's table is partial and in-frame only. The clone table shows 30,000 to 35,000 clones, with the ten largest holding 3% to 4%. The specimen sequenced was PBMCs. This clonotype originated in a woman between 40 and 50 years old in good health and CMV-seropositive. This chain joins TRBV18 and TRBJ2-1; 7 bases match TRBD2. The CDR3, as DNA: TGTGCCAGCTCACCGGGGGGGGTCGTAAATGAGCAGTTCTTC. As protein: CASSPGGVVNEQFF.